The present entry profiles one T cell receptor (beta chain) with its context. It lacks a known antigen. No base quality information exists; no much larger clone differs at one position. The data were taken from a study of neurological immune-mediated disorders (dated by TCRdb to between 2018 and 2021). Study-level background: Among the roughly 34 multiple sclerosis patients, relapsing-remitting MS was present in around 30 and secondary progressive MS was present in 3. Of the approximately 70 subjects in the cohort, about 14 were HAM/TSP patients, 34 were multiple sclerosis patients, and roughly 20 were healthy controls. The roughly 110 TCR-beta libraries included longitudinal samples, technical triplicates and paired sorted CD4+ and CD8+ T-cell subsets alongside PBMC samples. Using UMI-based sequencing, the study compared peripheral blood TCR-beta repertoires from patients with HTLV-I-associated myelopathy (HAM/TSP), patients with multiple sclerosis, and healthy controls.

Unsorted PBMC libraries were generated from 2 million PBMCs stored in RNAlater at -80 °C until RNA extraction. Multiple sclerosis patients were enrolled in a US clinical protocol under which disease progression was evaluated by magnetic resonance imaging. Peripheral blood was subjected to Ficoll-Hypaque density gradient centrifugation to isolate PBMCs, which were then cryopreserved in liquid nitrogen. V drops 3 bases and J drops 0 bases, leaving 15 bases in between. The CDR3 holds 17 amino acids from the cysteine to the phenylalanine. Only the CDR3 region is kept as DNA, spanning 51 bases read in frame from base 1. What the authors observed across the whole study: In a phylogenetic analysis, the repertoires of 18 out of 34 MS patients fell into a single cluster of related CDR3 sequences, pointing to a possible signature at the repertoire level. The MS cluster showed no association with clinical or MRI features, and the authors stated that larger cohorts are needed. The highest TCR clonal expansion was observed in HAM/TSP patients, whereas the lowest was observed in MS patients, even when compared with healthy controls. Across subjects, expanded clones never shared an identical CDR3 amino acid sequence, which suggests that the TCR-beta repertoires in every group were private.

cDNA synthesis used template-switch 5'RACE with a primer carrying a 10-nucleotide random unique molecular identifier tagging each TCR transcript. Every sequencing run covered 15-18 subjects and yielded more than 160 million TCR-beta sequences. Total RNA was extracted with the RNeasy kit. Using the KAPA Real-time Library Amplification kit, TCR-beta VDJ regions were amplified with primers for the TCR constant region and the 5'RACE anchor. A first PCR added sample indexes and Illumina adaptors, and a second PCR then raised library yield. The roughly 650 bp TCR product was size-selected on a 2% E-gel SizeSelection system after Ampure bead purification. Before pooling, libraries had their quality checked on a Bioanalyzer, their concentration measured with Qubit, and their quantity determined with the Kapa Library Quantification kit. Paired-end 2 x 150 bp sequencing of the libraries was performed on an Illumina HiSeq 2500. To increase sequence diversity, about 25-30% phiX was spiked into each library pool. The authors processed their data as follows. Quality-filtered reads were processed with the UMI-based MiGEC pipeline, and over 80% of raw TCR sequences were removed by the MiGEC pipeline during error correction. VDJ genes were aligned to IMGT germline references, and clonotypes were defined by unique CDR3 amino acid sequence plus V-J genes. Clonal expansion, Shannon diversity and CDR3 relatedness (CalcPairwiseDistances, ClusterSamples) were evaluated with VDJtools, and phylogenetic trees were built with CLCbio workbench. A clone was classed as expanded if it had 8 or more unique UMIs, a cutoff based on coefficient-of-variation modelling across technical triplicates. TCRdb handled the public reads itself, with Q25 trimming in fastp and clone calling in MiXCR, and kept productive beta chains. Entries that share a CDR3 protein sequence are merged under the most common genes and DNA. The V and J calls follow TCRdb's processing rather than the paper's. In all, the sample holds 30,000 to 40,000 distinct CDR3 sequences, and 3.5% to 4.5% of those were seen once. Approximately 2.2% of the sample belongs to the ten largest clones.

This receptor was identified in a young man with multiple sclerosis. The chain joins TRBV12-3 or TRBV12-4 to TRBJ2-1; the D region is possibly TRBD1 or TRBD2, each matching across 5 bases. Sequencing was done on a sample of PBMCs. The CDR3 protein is CASSFFWSGSSYNEQFF. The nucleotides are TGTGCCAGCAGTTTTTTCTGGTCAGGGAGCTCCTACAATGAGCAGTTCTTC.